Below are 24 T cell receptor beta chains sequenced from a single sample in a study of blood T cells in healthy people across ages. Next came a second PCR, run for about 6 to 11 cycles, which used a sample-barcoded 5' primer along with a J-beta primer mix. TCRdb reprocessed the 5' RACE reads with MiXCR, giving one entry per CDR3 protein. The sample carries about 1,400,000 distinct CDR3 sequences, roughly 40% recorded once. Sequencing input: blood. The receptors were sampled from a woman between 18 and 29 years old in good health.

The chain carries TRBV28 and TRBJ1-2; the D is unclear. The CDR3 is 14 residues long. The germline CDR1 and CDR2 sequences are MDHEN and SYDVKM. V was clipped by 5 bases and J by 4 bases, with 14 bases between them. CDR3 coding DNA: TGTGCCAGCAGTGAACAGAGGGCCCTCTATGGCTACACCTTC. Translated, it gives CASSEQRALYGYTF.

This rearrangement joins TRBV18 to TRBJ1-2; D is undetermined. The CDR3 runs to 13 residues. Germline V gives CDR1 KGHSH, CDR2 LQKENI. The V and J ends lost 5 bases and 2 bases respectively, with 9 bases between them. CDR3 DNA sequence: TGTGCCAGCTCAACAGACAAAAACTATGGCTACACCTTC. Translation: CASSTDKNYGYTF.

The chain recombines TRBV7-9 with TRBJ2-3; 10 bases are a match to TRBD1. There are 17 residues in the CDR3. Germline V gene sequence: CDR1 SEHNR, CDR2 FQNEAQ (reference sequence). The ends lost 3 bases at V and 1 base at J; junction bases unmatched: 7. Here the CDR3 reads CASSFLTGGARTDTQYF. CDR3 bases: TGTGCCAGCAGCTTCCTGACAGGGGGCGCGCGCACAGATACGCAGTATTTT.

The chain has TRBV11-2 and TRBJ1-2; 9 nucleotides line up with TRBD1. The J segment lost 4 bases and the V segment lost 5 bases, leaving 11 bases of the junction unmatched. The CDR3 has 16 residues. The germline V gene encodes CDR1 SGHAT and CDR2 FQNNGV. The CDR3 DNA sequence: TGTGCCAGCAGCCCCAGTTCCGGGACAGGGTTCTATGGCTACACCTTC. Its protein is CASSPSSGTGFYGYTF.

The gene calls are TRBV3-1 and TRBJ2-7; TRBD1 or TRBD2 may be the D gene (5 bases each). The CDR3 totals 15 residues. The germline CDR1 and CDR2 sequences are LGHDT and YNNKEL (reference sequence). V lost 7 bases and J 7 bases, leaving 23 bases between the germline ends. CDR3 in amino acids: CASTPRDQGVGEQYF. DNA for the CDR3: TGTGCCAGCACCCCCAGGGACCAAGGGGTCGGGGAGCAGTACTTC.

The chain carries TRBV12-3 or TRBV12-4 and TRBJ2-2, with D maybe TRBD2 (7 bases). Trimming shortened V by 6 bases and J by 5 bases, and 19 bases separated the two germline ends. CDR3 length: 16 amino acids. The CDR3 region is CASSLRGAVITGELFF. The DNA for the CDR3 is TGTGCCAGCAGCCTCCGGGGGGCTGTTATTACCGGGGAGCTGTTTTTT.

The chain employs TRBV2 and TRBJ2-1, with 7 positions matching TRBD2. The CDR3 covers 16 residues. Germline CDR1 SNHLY, CDR2 FYNNEI. J gave up 9 bases and V 6 bases, and 17 bases lay outside the gene matches. The CDR3 DNA reads as TGTGCCAGCAGACCGACCGGACTAGGGGACCCCAGTGAGCAGTTCTTC. Amino acid sequence: CASRPTGLGDPSEQFF.

The chain has TRBV5-6 and TRBJ2-5, with a tentative D call TRBD2 (5 bases). The J call is in doubt because the DNA end fits TRBJ2-7 better. CDR3 length: 16 amino acids. From germline, CDR1 is SGHDT and CDR2 YYEEEE. The CDR3 DNA is TGTGCCAGCAGCGCTGAGGGCAGCCCACCACTCTACGAGCAGTACTTC. Translating gives CASSAEGSPPLYEQYF.

This clonotype was observed many times. DNA of the CDR3: TGTGCCATGGGGGACTACAATGAGCAGTTCTTC. Translation: CAMGDYNEQFF. The gene calls are TRBV10-3 and TRBJ2-1; D could derive from TRBD1 or TRBD2 (5 bases each). V dropped 9 bases and J dropped 3 bases, with 6 bases sitting between them. This CDR3 contains 11 residues. Germline V gives CDR1 ENHRY, CDR2 SYGVKD.

The count of this clonotype is one. The gene calls are TRBV28 and TRBJ2-4; 7 bases map to TRBD1. The end of the DNA aligns better with TRBJ2-7, so the J call may be wrong. CDR3 length equals 14 residues. Germline loops: CDR1 MDHEN, CDR2 SYDVKM. The CDR3 region has the DNA TGTGCCAGCAGTGCCTGGGACAGAAACTACGAGCAGTACTTC. This codes for CASSAWDRNYEQYF.

The chain recombines TRBV12-3 or TRBV12-4 with TRBJ2-3; a weak D match, TRBD2 (6 bases). V was pared by 7 bases and J by 6 bases, with 14 bases between. The CDR3 covers 13 residues. This CDR3 is CASTSGEEDTQYF. As DNA, the CDR3 is TGTGCCAGCACCTCCGGGGAGGAGGATACGCAGTATTTT.

This clonotype was picked up a small number of times. The chain is built from TRBV28 and TRBJ2-1; the match to TRBD1 covers 7 bases. The CDR3 spans 14 residues. Germline CDR1 MDHEN, CDR2 SYDVKM. V lost 7 bases and J lost 6; bases outside the gene matches: 9. For the CDR3, the DNA is TGTGCCAGCATCCCGACAGGGCGAGGCAATGAGCAGTTCTTC. Its protein is CASIPTGRGNEQFF. Supplemented by reference TRBV28 and TRBJ2-1, the full variable domain reads DVKVTQSSRYLVKRTGEKVFLECVQDMDHENMFWYRQDPGLGLRLIYFSYDVKMKEKGDIPEGYSVSREKKERFSLILESASTNQTSMYLCASIPTGRGNEQFFGPGTRLTVL.

The rearrangement links TRBV6-2 or TRBV6-3 to TRBJ2-1; 10 bases match TRBD2. With V trimmed by 6 bases and J by 10 bases, 6 bases remained unmatched. The CDR3 is 13 residues long. CDR1 MNHEY and CDR2 SVGEGT come from the germline V gene. CDR3 in DNA: TGTGCCAGCAGGGGACTAGCGATTGTCGAGCAGTTCTTC. Translating gives CASRGLAIVEQFF.

In regard to this clonotype: This clone may be a read error of a much larger clone one base away. This chain uses TRBV20-1 with TRBJ2-1, with TRBD2 matching 12 bases. CDR3 length: 16 amino acids. Germline CDR1 and CDR2: DFQATT and SNEGSKA (reference sequence). The CDR3: CGARDPSGRAGNEQFF. The DNA of the CDR3 is TGCGGTGCTAGAGATCCTAGCGGGAGGGCCGGGAATGAGCAGTTCTTC.

The CDR3 DNA follows: TGTGCCAGCAATGCCGTTCTAGCGGGAGGGGGAGAGCAGTACTTC. Translation gives CASNAVLAGGGEQYF. The V gene is TRBV6-1, the J gene TRBJ2-5; 12 bases fit TRBD2. The CDR3 runs 15 residues. J was trimmed by 11 bases and V by 7 bases; bases with no gene match: 14. Germline V gives CDR1 MNHNS, CDR2 SASEGT.

This clonotype appeared a single time. The V gene is TRBV20-1, the J gene TRBJ1-5, with 9 bases matching TRBD1. Germline trimming cut 3 bases from V and 5 bases from J; bases unmatched to any gene: 8. The germline CDR1 and CDR2 sequences are DFQATT and SNEGSKA (reference sequence). The CDR3 is made up of 15 amino acids. The CDR3 region has the DNA TGCAGTGCTAGTGGGACAGGGATAGGGCATCAGCCCCAGCATTTT. It is translated as CSASGTGIGHQPQHF.

In this sample, this clonotype turned up a few times. V gene TRBV10-3 combines with J gene TRBJ2-3; perhaps TRBD2 as D (5 bases). This CDR3 spans 14 amino acids. Germline V gene sequence: CDR1 ENHRY, CDR2 SYGVKD. The germline V and J ends were trimmed by 4 bases and 0 bases, with 8 bases remaining between them. CDR3 residues: CAISGGGSTDTQYF. CDR3 DNA: TGTGCCATCAGTGGAGGAGGAAGCACAGATACGCAGTATTTT.

A remark on this clonotype: The junction shows a germline mismatch at one end, possibly a read error. The V and J genes are TRBV7-3 and TRBJ2-3; D not resolved. The CDR3 consists of 16 residues. Germline V gene lookup returns CDR1 SGHTA and CDR2 FQGTGA. The CDR3 DNA reads as TGTGCCAGCAGCCTAACTGGCCCCAGCAGCACAGATACGCAGTATTTT. As protein: CASSLTGPSSTDTQYF. The full variable domain, completed using reference TRBV7-3 and TRBJ2-3, is GAGVSQTPSNKVTEKGKYVELRCDPISGHTALYWYRQSLGQGPEFLIYFQGTGAADDSGLPNDRFFAVRPEGSVSTLKIQRTERGDSAVYLCASSLTGPSSTDTQYFGPGTRLTVL.

This clonotype turned up a few times. The chain uses TRBV6-6 and TRBJ2-1; D call uncertain. Trimming pared 8 bases from V and 0 bases from J, leaving 11 bases between. This CDR3 spans 14 amino acids. Germline lookup yields CDR1 MNHNY and CDR2 SVGAGI (reference sequence). The CDR3 DNA reads as TGTGCCAGCGGGAAGGATGGCTCCTACAATGAGCAGTTCTTC. Protein: CASGKDGSYNEQFF.

V and J are TRBV11-2 and TRBJ1-4, with D possibly TRBD1 on 6 matching bases. Germline V CDR1 and CDR2: SGHAT, FQNNGV. Trimming stripped 4 bases from V and 4 bases from J, with 16 bases between. CDR3 length: 16 residues. The CDR3 DNA sequence: TGTGCCAGCAGCTGGACAGCTTCGCAAGATAATGAAAAACTGTTTTTT. This codes for CASSWTASQDNEKLFF.

The gene calls are TRBV20-1 and TRBJ2-7; possible D gene TRBD1, 5 bases. Germline CDR1 and CDR2: DFQATT and SNEGSKA (reference sequence). Between the trimmed V and J ends, which lost 3 bases and 4 bases, there was a span of 7 bases. The CDR3 runs to 11 residues. The CDR3: CSASKGYEQYF. The CDR3 DNA sequence: TGCAGTGCTAGTAAGGGGTACGAGCAGTACTTC.

The CDR3 nucleotides read TGTGCCAGCAGCGAAGGACAGGGGGGCATTTCACCCCTCCACTTT. It is translated as CASSEGQGGISPLHF. The chain employs TRBV9 and TRBJ1-6; 10 positions agree with TRBD1. This CDR3 contains 15 residues. The V gene end was trimmed by 3 bases and the J gene end by 9 bases; junction bases not matched to a gene: 6. Germline V CDR1 and CDR2: SGDLS, YYNGEE. Supplemented by reference TRBV9 and TRBJ1-6, the full variable domain reads DSGVTQTPKHLITATGQRVTLRCSPRSGDLSVYWYQQSLDQGLQFLIQYYNGEERAKGNILERFSAQQFPDLHSELNLSSLELGDSALYFCASSEGQGGISPLHFGNGTRLTVT.

V and J are TRBV5-4 and TRBJ2-1; 10 positions agree with TRBD2. Germline lookup yields CDR1 SGHNT and CDR2 YYREEE (reference sequence). The CDR3 has 16 amino acids. V lost 4 bases to trimming and J lost 5 bases; unmatched junction nucleotides: 9. CDR3 sequence reads: CASSPITGTSDNEQFF. As DNA, the CDR3 is TGTGCCAGCAGCCCTATAACCGGGACTAGCGACAATGAGCAGTTCTTC.

The rearrangement uses TRBV3-1 and TRBJ2-2; no clear D. The germline V gene has CDR1 LGHDT and CDR2 YNNKEL (reference sequence). Trimming pared 0 bases from V and 0 bases from J, leaving 8 bases between. CDR3 length: 16 residues. The CDR3 DNA follows: TGTGCCAGCAGCCAAGATAGAACAACGAACACCGGGGAGCTGTTTTTT. It codes for CASSQDRTTNTGELFF.